What follows are 27 T cell receptor beta chains derived from one specimen sequenced in a study of human T cells and chemical hapten exposure. The sample's time point: patch test 1, 2 weeks after DPC sensitization. Described treatment: therapeutic diphenylcyclopropenone sensitization with weekly scalp DPC. One entry per CDR3 protein, called by TCRdb with MiXCR from the RACE reads. The sample consists of about 49,000 distinct CDR3 sequences, 8% to 9.5% of them appearing once. The sequencing used whole blood, collected in connection with sensitization to the hapten diphenylcyclopropenone (DPC). The receptors were gathered from a woman in her 50s with alopecia areata. Some clones in this sample may be carry-over from other donors' samples.

This clonotype was counted ten times or more. This chain links TRBV6-2 or TRBV6-3 with TRBJ2-1; 8 bases agree with TRBD1. Germline V CDR1 and CDR2: MNHEY, SVGEGT. The CDR3 has 16 amino acids. With V trimmed by 2 bases and J by 6 bases, 9 bases remained unmatched. The CDR3 DNA reads as TGTGCCAGCAGTTACCCCGGGCAGGGGGCCAGCAATGAGCAGTTCTTC. It is translated as CASSYPGQGASNEQFF.

This clonotype appeared many times. The chain recombines TRBV7-2 with TRBJ1-1; D is unclear. Trimming removed 1 base from V and 2 bases from J, with 8 bases in between. Per germline, CDR1 SGHTA and CDR2 FQGNSA. The CDR3 extends over 14 amino acids. As DNA, the CDR3 is TGTGCCAGCAGCTTAGGGACTGAAAACACTGAAGCTTTCTTT. Residues: CASSLGTENTEAFF.

This clonotype was recorded many times. This chain's CDR3 is CSVRKGGPREQYF. For the CDR3, the DNA is TGCAGCGTTCGAAAGGGAGGGCCCAGGGAGCAGTACTTC. This chain connects TRBV29-1 to TRBJ2-7; 7 bases map to TRBD2. The CDR3 covers 13 residues. J gave up 7 bases and V 5 bases, and 11 bases lay outside the gene matches. Germline V gene data show CDR1 as SQVTM and CDR2 as ANQGSEA.

This clonotype was observed a few times. This chain connects TRBV2 to TRBJ2-7; maybe TRBD2 (6 bases). Germline assignment: CDR1 SNHLY and CDR2 FYNNEI. This CDR3 region has 14 residues. Trimming took off 3 bases at V and 0 bases at J, with 9 bases between the two ends. The CDR3 spells CASSDGGSSYEQYF. The CDR3 DNA reads as TGTGCCAGCAGTGACGGAGGGAGCTCCTACGAGCAGTACTTC.

About this clonotype: This may be a read error, as it is one base from a much larger clone. The chain couples TRBV28 to TRBJ1-5; D is uncertain. Germline V gene data show CDR1 as MDHEN and CDR2 as SYDVKM. The CDR3 contains 14 residues. CDR3 sequence (DNA): TGTGTCAGCAGCCCACAAATGGGGAATCAGCCCCAGCATTTT. It encodes CVSSPQMGNQPQHF.

The genes are TRBV9 and TRBJ2-7, with 13 bases matching TRBD2. Germline V gene sequence: CDR1 SGDLS, CDR2 YYNGEE. This CDR3 contains 15 residues. The V segment lost 3 bases and the J segment 7 bases; nucleotides outside the gene matches: 7. The CDR3 loop reads CASSGTSGGTGEQYF. The CDR3 DNA reads TGTGCCAGCAGCGGGACTAGCGGGGGCACGGGAGAGCAGTACTTC.

This clonotype showed up many times. The gene calls are TRBV5-5 and TRBJ2-1; TRBD2 agrees at 7 bases. V lost 0 bases and J lost 7; bases outside the gene matches: 7. Germline assignment: CDR1 SGHKS and CDR2 YYEKEE (reference sequence). This CDR3 contains 15 residues. The CDR3 nucleotides read TGTGCCAGCAGCTTGGAGGGCGGCGGGAGAAATGAGCAGTTCTTC. It yields the protein CASSLEGGGRNEQFF. Variable domain in full (rest from reference TRBV5-5 and TRBJ2-1): DAGVTQSPTHLIKTRGQQVTLRCSPISGHKSVSWYQQVLGQGPQFIFQYYEKEERGRGNFPDRFSARQFPNYSSELNVNALLLGDSALYLCASSLEGGGRNEQFFGPGTRLTVL.

In its sample, this clonotype was seen many times. The V and J genes are TRBV2 and TRBJ1-2; 10 bases are a match to TRBD1. This CDR3 is built from 15 residues. Germline V gives CDR1 SNHLY, CDR2 FYNNEI. After removal of 1 base from V and 7 bases from J, the junction contained 6 bases not matched to a gene. The DNA of the CDR3 is TGTGCCAGCAGTGAAGTCCGACAGGGGGCCCGTGGCTACACCTTC. This codes for CASSEVRQGARGYTF.

This CDR3 reads CSARKGTTGELFF. CDR3 in DNA: TGCAGTGCTAGGAAAGGGACTACCGGGGAGCTGTTTTTT. This chain links TRBV20-1 with TRBJ2-2, with a possible D match to TRBD2 (6 bases). The CDR3 consists of 13 residues. V was clipped by 3 bases and J by 5 bases, with 10 bases between them. The germline CDR1 and CDR2 sequences are DFQATT and SNEGSKA (reference sequence).

This clonotype was picked up many times. V is TRBV15 and J is TRBJ1-5; D remains ambiguous. Trimming stripped 0 bases from V and 7 bases from J, with 7 bases between. The CDR3 spans 13 residues. Germline CDR1 is LNHNV and CDR2 is YYDKDF (reference sequence). The CDR3 here is CATSRELGQPQHF. The CDR3 DNA follows: TGTGCCACCAGCAGAGAGTTGGGCCAGCCCCAGCATTTT. The full variable domain, in which reference TRBV15 and TRBJ1-5 provide the parts outside the CDR3, is DAMVIQNPRYQVTQFGKPVTLSCSQTLNHNVMYWYQQKSSQAPKLLFHYYDKDFNNEADTPDNFQSRRPNTSFCFLDIRSPGLGDTAMYLCATSRELGQPQHFGDGTRLSIL.

This clonotype was observed a few times. The chain employs TRBV6-5 and TRBJ1-1, with a tentative D call TRBD1 (6 bases). CDR3 length: 15 amino acids. Trimming shortened V by 0 bases and J by 4 bases, and 12 bases separated the two germline ends. The germline V gene has CDR1 MNHEY and CDR2 SVGAGI. Here the CDR3 reads CASSYSRRGSTEAFF. The CDR3, as DNA: TGTGCCAGCAGTTACTCACGGAGGGGGAGCACTGAAGCTTTCTTT.

This clonotype has ten or more counts. This sequence joins TRBV28 and TRBJ1-5; D may be TRBD1 (5 bases). The CDR3 is 15 residues long. V shed 2 bases and J shed 5 bases, with 13 bases lying between them. Germline CDR1 MDHEN, CDR2 SYDVKM. This CDR3 reads CASSLTGEGYQPQHF. Here the CDR3 DNA reads TGTGCCAGCAGTTTAACCGGGGAGGGGTATCAGCCCCAGCATTTT.

This clonotype has ten or more counts. This chain joins TRBV30 and TRBJ1-2; the match to TRBD1 covers 9 bases. Losses at the gene ends were 3 bases for V and 4 bases for J; bases not matched to a gene: 6. The CDR3 is made up of 14 amino acids. Per the germline V gene, CDR1 is GTSNPN and CDR2 is SVGIG (reference sequence). The CDR3 region is CAWSAGQGTYGYTF. In DNA, the CDR3 is TGTGCCTGGAGCGCGGGACAGGGTACCTATGGCTACACCTTC.

The chain carries TRBV29-1 and TRBJ1-2; 7 nucleotides match TRBD1. The germline V gene encodes CDR1 SQVTM and CDR2 ANQGSEA. The ends lost 0 bases at V and 5 bases at J; junction bases unmatched: 3. The length of the CDR3 is 13 residues. The CDR3 is CSVEEGGEYGYTF. The CDR3, as DNA: TGCAGCGTTGAAGAAGGGGGCGAGTATGGCTACACCTTC.

This clonotype was counted many times. This sequence joins TRBV5-6 and TRBJ2-3; tentatively, D is TRBD1 (5 bases). V gave up 5 bases and J gave up 5 bases, with 15 bases separating them. This CDR3 has 14 residues. Germline lookup yields CDR1 SGHDT and CDR2 YYEEEE. CDR3 bases: TGTGCCAGCAGTCTTATTGATAGGGGAGATACGCAGTATTTT. Encoded protein: CASSLIDRGDTQYF.

This clonotype occurred many times. The chain employs TRBV11-2 and TRBJ2-1; 9 bases are shared with TRBD2. There are 18 residues in the CDR3. Germline-derived CDR1 and CDR2 are SGHAT and FQNNGV. Unmatched junction bases numbered 21, after V lost 5 bases and J lost 10 bases. The chain's CDR3 is CASSPGRIGGRALKEQFF. CDR3 nucleotides: TGTGCCAGCAGCCCAGGTCGTATAGGCGGGAGGGCCTTAAAGGAGCAGTTCTTC.

This clonotype has a count of ten or more. The rearrangement uses TRBV24-1 and TRBJ1-2; 9 positions match TRBD1. The CDR3 spans 16 residues. Germline assignment: CDR1 KGHDR and CDR2 SFDVKD. The J segment lost 4 bases and the V segment lost 3 bases, leaving 8 bases of the junction unmatched. CDR3 region: CATSDTAGQGSYGYTF. The CDR3 bases are TGTGCCACCAGTGATACGGCGGGACAGGGAAGCTATGGCTACACCTTC.

The table lists this clonotype with many counts. The J gene is TRBJ2-1, the V gene TRBV9, with TRBD2 matching 10 bases. This CDR3 comprises 12 residues. With V trimmed by 3 bases and J by 14 bases, 5 bases remained unmatched. Germline V gene data show CDR1 as SGDLS and CDR2 as YYNGEE. The CDR3 DNA follows: TGTGCCAGCAGCGAGGGGGGGACTAGCGAGTTCTTC. This translates into CASSEGGTSEFF.

The sample holds many counts of this clonotype. The CDR3 DNA reads as TGTGCCAGCAGCGTAAAACAGGGGAAAGATACGCAGTATTTT. Its translation is CASSVKQGKDTQYF. The V call is TRBV9, the J call TRBJ2-3, with 7 bases identical to TRBD1. The germline gives CDR1 SGDLS, CDR2 YYNGEE. V lost 1 base and J lost 5; bases outside the gene matches: 4. This CDR3 region has 14 residues. Drawing the rest from reference TRBV9 and TRBJ2-3, the complete variable domain is DSGVTQTPKHLITATGQRVTLRCSPRSGDLSVYWYQQSLDQGLQFLIQYYNGEERAKGNILERFSAQQFPDLHSELNLSSLELGDSALYFCASSVKQGKDTQYFGPGTRLTVL.

This clonotype occurred many times. The chain joins TRBV28 to TRBJ1-3; D remains ambiguous. This CDR3 is 12 amino acids long. The V and J ends lost 8 bases and 3 bases respectively, with 8 bases between them. Per the germline V gene, CDR1 is MDHEN and CDR2 is SYDVKM. The CDR3 here is CASLTRGNTIYF. The CDR3 DNA reads as TGTGCCAGCCTCACGCGTGGAAACACCATATATTTT.

In this sample, this clonotype turned up many times. This sequence joins TRBV18 and TRBJ2-3; D call uncertain. With 1 base removed from V and 6 bases from J, the gap between germline ends came to 8 bases. The CDR3 totals 13 residues. Germline assignment: CDR1 KGHSH and CDR2 LQKENI. The CDR3 DNA is TGTGCCAGCTCACCACAAAAAGGGGATACGCAGTATTTT. This sequence encodes CASSPQKGDTQYF.

This clonotype was counted at least ten times. The chain couples TRBV24-1 to TRBJ1-2; D is perhaps TRBD1 (5 bases). The length of the CDR3 is 14 residues. Germline CDR1 reads KGHDR; CDR2 reads SFDVKD. V shed 2 bases and J shed 4 bases, with 10 bases lying between them. CDR3 sequence: CATSDSGIRYGYTF. The CDR3 bases are TGTGCCACCAGTGATTCAGGGATTCGCTATGGCTACACCTTC.

Many counts were recorded for this clonotype. This rearrangement joins TRBV11-2 to TRBJ1-2, with D possibly matching TRBD1 (6 bases). The CDR3 totals 16 residues. V was shortened by 0 bases and J by 7 bases, with 18 bases between the two germline ends. CDR1 SGHAT and CDR2 FQNNGV come from the germline V gene. CDR3 in DNA: TGTGCCAGCAGCTTAGATAGATCGTCAGGGGCAGGTGGCTACACCTTC. Amino acid sequence: CASSLDRSSGAGGYTF.

About this clonotype itself: The junction departs from the called germline gene at one end, perhaps through a read error. The genes are TRBV7-2 and TRBJ2-2; D may be TRBD1 or TRBD2 (5 bases each). This CDR3 is 14 amino acids long. Germline assignment: CDR1 SGHTA and CDR2 FQGNSA. DNA for the CDR3: TGTGCCAGCAGCTTGTTTAGGGGCACCGGGGAGCTGTCTTTT. Protein product: CASSLFRGTGELSF. The complete variable domain, with remaining parts taken from reference TRBV7-2 and TRBJ2-2, reads GAGVSQSPSNKVTEKGKDVELRCDPISGHTALYWYRQSLGQGLEFLIYFQGNSAPDKSGLPSDRFSAERTGGSVSTLTIQRTQQEDSAVYLCASSLFRGTGELSFGEGSRLTVL.

This clonotype was detected only a few times. CDR3 nucleotide sequence: TGTGCCAGCAGTATGACGGGACTTGTTGGGATGCAGTACTTC. This encodes CASSMTGLVGMQYF. The chain is built from TRBV12-3 or TRBV12-4 and TRBJ2-7, with D maybe TRBD2 (6 bases). Trimming took off 5 bases at V and 9 bases at J, with 20 bases between the two ends. The CDR3 loop spans 14 amino acids.

This clonotype was counted only a few times. The J gene is TRBJ1-1, the V gene TRBV3-1, with D hard to call. V lost 2 bases and J lost 4, with 11 bases in between. The CDR3 runs 14 residues. The germline V gene has CDR1 LGHDT and CDR2 YNNKEL (reference sequence). The CDR3 loop is CASSQIASGTEAFF. The DNA of the CDR3 is TGTGCCAGCAGCCAAATCGCATCGGGCACTGAAGCTTTCTTT.

There are many counts of this clonotype. The gene calls are TRBV12-5 and TRBJ1-1, with a weak D call TRBD1 (5 bases). The CDR3 loop spans 15 amino acids. Germline CDR1 LGHNT, CDR2 FRNRAP. Trimming stripped 2 bases from V and 0 bases from J, with 10 bases between. The CDR3 reads CASGLTAGLNTEAFF. CDR3 nucleotide sequence: TGTGCTAGTGGTTTGACAGCAGGGCTGAACACTGAAGCTTTCTTT.